This T cell receptor beta chain was sequenced during a study of regulatory T cells in long-lasting Graves disease. Specified time point: newly diagnosed GD, antithyroid drugs for less than 3 months. PBMCs provided the RNA from which the TCR library was made. Patient provenance is recorded as an endocrinology department in Xi'an, China. The CDR3 sequence is 14 residues long. CDR1 SGHRS and CDR2 YFSETQ come from the germline V gene. The trim removed 5 bases at V and 9 bases at J, leaving 7 bases unmatched. Library construction for TCR beta used iRepertoire HTBI primers and Arm-PCR of CDR3 regions. TCRdb reprocessed the multiplex PCR reads with MiXCR, giving one entry per CDR3 protein. The sample yields roughly 440,000 distinct CDR3 sequences, approximately 16% seen once. The sample was also linked to a second study, of T cells in Graves' hyperthyroidism and ophthalmopathy. This second study notes: Absence of ophthalmopathy progression within 18 months defined stable Graves' hyperthyroidism.

This receptor was taken from a woman aged 18 to 35 with Graves disease. The specimen comprised peripheral blood mononuclear cells (PBMCs), sampled at new diagnosis, from a patient treated with antithyroid drugs. The rearrangement joins TRBV5-1 to TRBJ2-1; the match to TRBD2 covers 11 bases. The chain's CDR3 is CASSLTSGISEQFF. The CDR3 nucleotides read TGCGCCAGCAGTCTGACTAGCGGGATAAGTGAGCAGTTCTTC.